This entry lists 2 T cell receptor beta chains sequenced from one sample in a study of CXCR3-negative and CXCR3-positive naive CD8 T cells. Study observations and caveats: Compared with CXCR3-negative naive cells, CXCR3-positive naive cells showed more hydrophobic TRB CDR3s.

No antigens are known for them. The method, 5' RACE with UMI labels, was used to prepare the TRB cDNA libraries. After re-calling the 5' RACE reads, TCRdb lists one entry per CDR3 protein, DNA absent. Its table lists around 63,000 distinct CDR3 sequences. Sample: naive CXCR3+ CD8+ T cells from blood. The sample's subset: CD45RO-CCR7+CD27+CD95- naive CD8+ T cells expressing CXCR3 (TNR3+). The receptors stem from a human donor in good health. Some clones in this sample may be carry-over from other donors' samples.

The J gene is TRBJ2-7, the V gene TRBV9; TCRdb's D gene call, TRBD2, goes unchecked for lack of DNA. Looked up from germline, CDR1 is SGDLS and CDR2 is YYNGEE. The CDR3 covers 14 residues. CDR3 amino acids: CASSVDGTRDEQYF.

This chain links TRBV9 with TRBJ1-1; without DNA, the TCRdb call of TRBD1 cannot be checked. The germline CDR1 and CDR2 sequences are SGDLS and YYNGEE. The CDR3 covers 15 residues. CDR3: CASSPYLGPGTEAFF.